The 9 T cell receptor beta chains listed next were all sequenced from one sample in a study of T cells in Graves' hyperthyroidism and ophthalmopathy (dated by TCRdb to between 2018 and 2021). The library was made by multiplex PCR. Instrument used: Illumina HiSeq 2000. Amplification of TCR beta CDR3 regions was carried out from RNA transcripts. For the first round of RT-PCR on the TCR CDR3, the HTBI primer set was used together with the Qiagen OneStep RT-PCR kit. TCRdb ran its own pipeline on the public reads, namely fastp trimming at Q25 and MiXCR clone calling, and kept in-frame beta chains. Every CDR3 protein is listed once, alongside the most common genes and DNA of its rows. The sample table contains some 350,000 distinct CDR3 sequences; only one count was recorded for approximately 15% of them. The top ten clones comprise 34% of the sample. The sequencing sample was made of blood. All receptors derive from a woman aged 40 to 50 with Graves' ophthalmopathy.

This clonotype was detected many times. The gene calls are TRBV7-2 and TRBJ2-3; weak D call: TRBD2 (5 bases). The CDR3 extends over 15 amino acids. Trimming shortened V by 1 base and J by 1 base, and 9 bases separated the two germline ends. Germline loops: CDR1 SGHTA, CDR2 FQGNSA. The CDR3 reads CASSLGFGGTDTQYF. CDR3 sequence (DNA): TGTGCCAGCAGCTTAGGTTTCGGGGGCACAGATACGCAGTATTTT.

Points on this clonotype: It is likely a read error, because the conserved phenylalanine at the end of the CDR3 is missing. The V and J genes are TRBV29-1 and TRBJ2-5; D ambiguous. Deletions cut 4 bases from V and 1 base from J, with 13 bases between. This CDR3 spans 14 amino acids. Germline V CDR1 and CDR2: SQVTM, ANQGSEA. Written as DNA, the CDR3 is TGCAGCGTTGGTTACGTAGGGCCCCAAGAGACCCAGTACTCC. Its protein is CSVGYVGPQETQYS.

The CDR3 sequence is CSASSQGGEKLFF. The CDR3 DNA is TGCAGTGCTAGTTCACAGGGCGGGGAAAAACTGTTTTTT. V usage is TRBV20-1 and J usage is TRBJ1-4; D perhaps matches TRBD1 (6 bases). The germline CDR1 and CDR2 sequences are DFQATT and SNEGSKA (reference sequence). The CDR3 has 13 residues. V was shortened by 3 bases and J by 8 bases, with 13 bases between the two germline ends.

This clonotype was recorded a few times. The chain carries TRBV28 and TRBJ1-5; weak D call: TRBD1 (5 bases). CDR1 MDHEN and CDR2 SYDVKM come from the germline V gene. CDR3 length: 12 amino acids. V lost 11 bases and J lost 4, with 12 bases in between. In nucleotides, the CDR3 is TGTGCCTGGGGCACTCGGAATCAGCCCCAGCATTTT. It codes for CAWGTRNQPQHF.

The gene calls are TRBV6-4 and TRBJ1-6; D perhaps matches TRBD1 (5 bases). The CDR3 is 14 residues long. Germline-derived CDR1 and CDR2 are MRHNA and SNTAGT. Deletions cut 4 bases from V and 9 bases from J, with 13 bases between. CDR3 region: CASSVQGRSSPLHF. DNA for the CDR3: TGTGCCAGCAGTGTTCAGGGCCGGAGTTCACCCCTCCACTTT.

The chain has TRBV5-4 and TRBJ2-3; 7 bases are shared with TRBD1. The CDR3 is 15 residues long. V was clipped by 4 bases and J by 1 base; unmatched bases: 6. Per the germline V gene, CDR1 is SGHNT and CDR2 is YYREEE (reference sequence). CDR3 DNA: TGTGCCAGCAGCCCGGGACAGTCTGGCACAGATACGCAGTATTTT. It codes for CASSPGQSGTDTQYF. The full variable domain, rest sourced from reference TRBV5-4 and TRBJ2-3, is ETGVTQSPTHLIKTRGQQVTLRCSSQSGHNTVSWYQQALGQGPQFIFQYYREEENGRGNFPPRFSGLQFPNYSSELNVNALELDDSALYLCASSPGQSGTDTQYFGPGTRLTVL.

This clonotype was recorded many times. The chain links TRBV6-1 to TRBJ1-5; the D is unclear. Germline V CDR1 and CDR2: MNHNS, SASEGT. The CDR3 consists of 15 residues. Trimming pared 4 bases from V and 0 bases from J, leaving 10 bases between. The CDR3 DNA sequence: TGTGCCAGCAGTGTGTTAGTTCGTAGCAATCAGCCCCAGCATTTT. Its translation: CASSVLVRSNQPQHF.

This clonotype appeared a few times. This rearrangement joins TRBV29-1 to TRBJ2-1; D is ambiguous. This CDR3 has 12 residues. V lost 5 bases to trimming and J lost 2 bases, with 7 bases between them. Germline assignment: CDR1 SQVTM and CDR2 ANQGSEA. Here the CDR3 DNA reads TGCAGCGTTTCCAGACCCTACAATGAGCAGTTCTTC. Its protein product is CSVSRPYNEQFF.

This clonotype was observed many times. The rearrangement uses TRBV28 and TRBJ2-2, with D possibly matching TRBD1 (5 bases). Trimming removed 4 bases from V and 1 base from J, with 13 bases in between. The CDR3 is 16 amino acids. Germline CDR1 and CDR2: MDHEN and SYDVKM. DNA for the CDR3: TGTGCCAGCAGTTACCTCAGGACACGGAACACCGGGGAGCTGTTTTTT. Residues: CASSYLRTRNTGELFF.